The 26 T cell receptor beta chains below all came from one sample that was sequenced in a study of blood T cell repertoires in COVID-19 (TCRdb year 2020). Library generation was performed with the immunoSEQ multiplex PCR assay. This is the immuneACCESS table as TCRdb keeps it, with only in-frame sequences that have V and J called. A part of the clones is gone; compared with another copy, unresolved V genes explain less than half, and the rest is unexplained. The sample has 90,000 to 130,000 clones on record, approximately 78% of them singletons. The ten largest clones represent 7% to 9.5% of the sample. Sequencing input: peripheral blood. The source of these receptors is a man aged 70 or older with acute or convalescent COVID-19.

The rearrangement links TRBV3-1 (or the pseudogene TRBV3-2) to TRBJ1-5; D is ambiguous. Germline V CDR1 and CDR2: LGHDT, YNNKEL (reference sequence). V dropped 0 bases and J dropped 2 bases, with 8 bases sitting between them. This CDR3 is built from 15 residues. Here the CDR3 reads CASSQDNRGNQPQHF. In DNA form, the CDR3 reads TGTGCCAGCAGCCAAGATAATAGAGGCAATCAGCCCCAGCATTTT.

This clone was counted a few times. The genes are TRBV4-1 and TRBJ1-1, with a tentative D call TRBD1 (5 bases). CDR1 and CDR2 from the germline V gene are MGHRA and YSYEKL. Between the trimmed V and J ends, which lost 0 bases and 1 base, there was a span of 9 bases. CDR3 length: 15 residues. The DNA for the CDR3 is TGCGCCAGCAGCCAAGATCATCAGGGGAACACTGAAGCTTTCTTT. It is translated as CASSQDHQGNTEAFF.

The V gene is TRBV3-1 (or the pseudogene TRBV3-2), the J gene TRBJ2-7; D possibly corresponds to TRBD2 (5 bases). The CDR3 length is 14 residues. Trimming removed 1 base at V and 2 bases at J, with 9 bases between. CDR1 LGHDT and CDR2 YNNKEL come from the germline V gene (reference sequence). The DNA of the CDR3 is TGTGCCAGCAGCCAAGCCACTAGGACCTACGAGCAGTACTTC. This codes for CASSQATRTYEQYF.

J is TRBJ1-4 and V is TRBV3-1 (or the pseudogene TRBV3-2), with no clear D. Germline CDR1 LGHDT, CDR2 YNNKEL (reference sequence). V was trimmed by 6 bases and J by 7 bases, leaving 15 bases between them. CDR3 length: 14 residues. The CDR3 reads CASSLRGWTEKLFF. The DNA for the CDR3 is TGTGCCAGCAGTCTCCGGGGTTGGACTGAAAAACTGTTTTTT.

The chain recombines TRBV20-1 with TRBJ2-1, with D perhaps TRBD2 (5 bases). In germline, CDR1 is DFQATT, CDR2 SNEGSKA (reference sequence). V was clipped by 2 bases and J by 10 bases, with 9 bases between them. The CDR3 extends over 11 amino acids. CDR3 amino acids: CSARQASEQFF. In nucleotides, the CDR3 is TGCAGTGCTAGACAGGCTAGCGAGCAGTTCTTC.

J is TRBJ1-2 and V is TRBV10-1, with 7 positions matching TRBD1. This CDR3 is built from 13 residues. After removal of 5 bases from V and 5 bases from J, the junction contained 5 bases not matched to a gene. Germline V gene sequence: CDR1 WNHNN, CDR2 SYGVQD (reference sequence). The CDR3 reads CASSPGTEYGYTF. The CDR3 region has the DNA TGCGCCAGCAGTCCCGGGACAGAGTATGGCTACACCTTC.

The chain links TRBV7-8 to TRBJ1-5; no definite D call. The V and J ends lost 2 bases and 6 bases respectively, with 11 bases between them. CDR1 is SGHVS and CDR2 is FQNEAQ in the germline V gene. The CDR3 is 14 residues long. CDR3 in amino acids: CASSLSGRIQPQHF. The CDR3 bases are TGTGCCAGCAGCTTATCAGGTAGAATTCAGCCCCAGCATTTT.

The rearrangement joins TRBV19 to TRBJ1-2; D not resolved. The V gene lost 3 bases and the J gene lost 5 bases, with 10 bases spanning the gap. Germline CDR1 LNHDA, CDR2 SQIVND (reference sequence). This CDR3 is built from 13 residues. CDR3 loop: CASSMPGPYGYTF. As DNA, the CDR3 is TGTGCCAGTAGTATGCCAGGCCCTTATGGCTACACCTTC.

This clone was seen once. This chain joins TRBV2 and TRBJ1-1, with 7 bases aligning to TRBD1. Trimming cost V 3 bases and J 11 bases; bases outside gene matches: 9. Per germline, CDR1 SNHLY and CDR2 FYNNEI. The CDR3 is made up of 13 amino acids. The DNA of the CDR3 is TGTGCCAGCAGTGAGGAGGGGGCTGCGTGGGCTTTCTTT. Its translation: CASSEEGAAWAFF.

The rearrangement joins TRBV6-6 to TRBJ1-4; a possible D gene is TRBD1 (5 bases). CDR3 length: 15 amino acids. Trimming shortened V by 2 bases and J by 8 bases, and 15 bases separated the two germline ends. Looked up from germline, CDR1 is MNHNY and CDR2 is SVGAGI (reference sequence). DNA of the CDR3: TGTGCCAGCAGTTACCTAACGCGACAGAGCGAAAAACTGTTTTTT. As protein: CASSYLTRQSEKLFF.

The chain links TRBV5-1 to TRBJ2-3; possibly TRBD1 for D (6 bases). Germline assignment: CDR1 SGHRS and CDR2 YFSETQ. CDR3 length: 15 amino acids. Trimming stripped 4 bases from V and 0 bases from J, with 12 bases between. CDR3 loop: CASSEGDTSTDTQYF. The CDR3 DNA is TGCGCCAGCAGCGAAGGGGACACAAGCACAGATACGCAGTATTTT.

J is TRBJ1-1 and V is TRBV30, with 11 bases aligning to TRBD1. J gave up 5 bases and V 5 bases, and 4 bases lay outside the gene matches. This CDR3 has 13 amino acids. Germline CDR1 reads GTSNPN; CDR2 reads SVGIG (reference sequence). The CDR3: CAWGTGGLTEAFF. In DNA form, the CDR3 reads TGTGCCTGGGGGACAGGGGGATTGACTGAAGCTTTCTTT. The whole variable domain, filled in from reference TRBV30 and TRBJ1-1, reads SQTIHQWPATLVQPVGSPLSLECTVEGTSNPNLYWYRQAAGRGLQLLFYSVGIGQISSEVPQNLSASRPQDRQFILSSKKLLLSDSGFYLCAWGTGGLTEAFFGQGTRLTVV.

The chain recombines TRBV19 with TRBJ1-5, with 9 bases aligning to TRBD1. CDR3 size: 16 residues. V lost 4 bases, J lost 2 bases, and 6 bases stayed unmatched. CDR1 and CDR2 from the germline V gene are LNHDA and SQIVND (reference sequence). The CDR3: CASSTGQGIGNQPQHF. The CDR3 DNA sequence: TGTGCCAGTAGTACGGGACAGGGTATAGGCAATCAGCCCCAGCATTTT. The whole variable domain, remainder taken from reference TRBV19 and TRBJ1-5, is DGGITQSPKYLFRKEGQNVTLSCEQNLNHDAMYWYRQDPGQGLRLIYYSQIVNDFQKGDIAEGYSVSREKKESFPLTVTSAQKNPTAFYLCASSTGQGIGNQPQHFGDGTRLSIL.

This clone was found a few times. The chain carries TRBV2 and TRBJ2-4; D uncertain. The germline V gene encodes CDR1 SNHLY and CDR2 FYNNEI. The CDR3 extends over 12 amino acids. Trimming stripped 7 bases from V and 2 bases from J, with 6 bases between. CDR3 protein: CASMQSKNIQYF. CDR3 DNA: TGTGCCAGCATGCAGTCCAAAAACATTCAGTACTTC.

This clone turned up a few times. The CDR3 loop is CAWSGTSGPYEQYF. As DNA, the CDR3 is TGTGCCTGGAGCGGGACTAGCGGGCCCTACGAGCAGTACTTC. This chain links TRBV30 with TRBJ2-7; 12 bases map to TRBD2. Germline loops: CDR1 GTSNPN, CDR2 SVGIG (reference sequence). This CDR3 has 14 residues. The V segment lost 3 bases and the J segment 2 bases; nucleotides outside the gene matches: 2.

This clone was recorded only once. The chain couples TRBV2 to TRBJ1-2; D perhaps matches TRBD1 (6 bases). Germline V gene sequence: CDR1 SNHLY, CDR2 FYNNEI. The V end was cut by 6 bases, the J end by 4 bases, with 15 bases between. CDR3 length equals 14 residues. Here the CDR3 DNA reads TGTGCCAGCAGGGACTCCGGGACAAGCTATGGCTACACCTTC. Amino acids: CASRDSGTSYGYTF. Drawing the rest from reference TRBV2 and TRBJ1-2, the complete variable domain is EPEVTQTPSHQVTQMGQEVILRCVPISNHLYFYWYRQILGQKVEFLVSFYNNEISEKSEIFDDQFSVERPDGSNFTLKIRSTKLEDSAMYFCASRDSGTSYGYTFGSGTRLTVV.

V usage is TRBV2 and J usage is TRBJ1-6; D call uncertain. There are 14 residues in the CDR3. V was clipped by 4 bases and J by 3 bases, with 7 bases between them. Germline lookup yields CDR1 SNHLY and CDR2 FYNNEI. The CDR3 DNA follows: TGTGCCAGCAGTGGCGGAAACTATAATTCACCCCTCCACTTT. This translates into CASSGGNYNSPLHF.

The CDR3 nucleotides are TGTGCCAGCAGCTTAGGGCGGGACAGGAATCCCGAAAATGAAAAACTGTTTTTT. This sequence encodes CASSLGRDRNPENEKLFF. The gene calls are TRBV7-9 and TRBJ1-4, with 8 bases lining up with TRBD1. Germline V gene data show CDR1 as SEHNR and CDR2 as FQNEAQ (reference sequence). CDR3 length: 18 residues. With 1 base clipped from V and 5 bases from J, the junction kept 12 bases outside the gene matches.

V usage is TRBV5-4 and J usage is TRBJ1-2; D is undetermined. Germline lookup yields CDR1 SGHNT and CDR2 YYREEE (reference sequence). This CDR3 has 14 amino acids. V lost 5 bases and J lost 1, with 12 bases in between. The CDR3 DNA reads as TGTGCCAGCAGACTCCCAGGAATTAACTATGGCTACACCTTC. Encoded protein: CASRLPGINYGYTF.

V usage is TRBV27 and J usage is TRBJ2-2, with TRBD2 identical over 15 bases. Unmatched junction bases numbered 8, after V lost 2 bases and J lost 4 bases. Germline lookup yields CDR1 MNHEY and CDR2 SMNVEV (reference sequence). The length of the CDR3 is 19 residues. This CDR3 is CASSLGHGLAGGITGELFF. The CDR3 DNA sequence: TGTGCCAGCAGTTTAGGGCACGGACTAGCGGGAGGGATCACCGGGGAGCTGTTTTTT.

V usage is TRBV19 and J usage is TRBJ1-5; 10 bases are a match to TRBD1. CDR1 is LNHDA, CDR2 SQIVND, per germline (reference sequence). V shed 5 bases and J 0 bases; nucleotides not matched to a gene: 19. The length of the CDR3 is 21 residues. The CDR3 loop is CASSLSRAGTGALYSNQPQHF. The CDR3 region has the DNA TGTGCCAGTAGTCTCTCGCGTGCCGGGACAGGGGCCCTTTATAGCAATCAGCCCCAGCATTTT.

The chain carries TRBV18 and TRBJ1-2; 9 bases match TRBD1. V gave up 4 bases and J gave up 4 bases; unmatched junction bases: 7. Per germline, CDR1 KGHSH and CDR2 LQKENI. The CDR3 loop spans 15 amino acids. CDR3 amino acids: CASSRDTGGAYGYTF. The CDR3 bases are TGTGCCAGCTCACGGGATACAGGGGGCGCCTATGGCTACACCTTC.

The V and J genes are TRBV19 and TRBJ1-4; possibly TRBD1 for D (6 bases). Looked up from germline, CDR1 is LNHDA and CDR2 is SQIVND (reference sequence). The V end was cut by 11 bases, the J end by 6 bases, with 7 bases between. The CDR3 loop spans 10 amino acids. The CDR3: CAGGHEKLFF. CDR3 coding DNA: TGTGCCGGGGGCCATGAAAAACTGTTTTTT.

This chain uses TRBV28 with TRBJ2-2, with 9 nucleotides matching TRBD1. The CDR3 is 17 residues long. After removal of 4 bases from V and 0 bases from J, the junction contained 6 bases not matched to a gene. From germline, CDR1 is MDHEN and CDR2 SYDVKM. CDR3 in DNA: TGTGCCAGCAGTTCCCCGGGGACAGGGTCGAACACCGGGGAGCTGTTTTTT. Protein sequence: CASSSPGTGSNTGELFF.

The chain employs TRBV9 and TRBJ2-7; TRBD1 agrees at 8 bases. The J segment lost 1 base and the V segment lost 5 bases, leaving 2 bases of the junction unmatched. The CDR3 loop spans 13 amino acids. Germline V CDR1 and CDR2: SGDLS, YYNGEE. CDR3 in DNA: TGTGCCAGCAGTCACAGGGGGTCCTACGAGCAGTACTTC. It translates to CASSHRGSYEQYF.

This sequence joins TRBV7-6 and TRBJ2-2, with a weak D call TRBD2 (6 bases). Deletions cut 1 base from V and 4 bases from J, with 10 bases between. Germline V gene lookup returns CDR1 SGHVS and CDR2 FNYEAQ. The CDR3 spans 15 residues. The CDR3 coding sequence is TGTGCCAGCAGCTTAGGTGGGGGGACCACCGGGGAGCTGTTTTTT. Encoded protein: CASSLGGGTTGELFF.